The 32 T cell receptor beta chains given below trace back to one sample, sequenced in a study of long-term antiretroviral therapy in people with HIV. Assay version v3.0 of immunoSEQ was used, and it was run at survey level. The assay was immunoSEQ multiplex PCR, and TCRdb's table has in-frame clones only and misses some. The table includes about 38,000 clones, roughly 80% detected once. This sample comprised unsorted PBMCs, obtained 1.5 years after starting antiretroviral therapy. The receptors stem from a man between 18 and 35 years old with HIV.

In its sample, this clone was seen once. The V call is TRBV30, the J call TRBJ1-5; 9 nucleotides align to TRBD1. Germline V CDR1 and CDR2: GTSNPN, SVGIG (reference sequence). Trimming at V came to 5 bases and at J to 1 base, leaving 0 bases not matched to a gene. CDR3 size: 13 residues. In nucleotides, the CDR3 is TGTGCCTGGGGGACAGGGAGCAATCAGCCCCAGCATTTT. This translates into CAWGTGSNQPQHF.

The chain links TRBV27 to TRBJ2-3; D remains unclear. Between the trimmed V and J ends, which lost 6 bases and 0 bases, there was a span of 7 bases. The CDR3 is 13 amino acids. Germline assignment: CDR1 MNHEY and CDR2 SMNVEV (reference sequence). The CDR3 region is CASRPYSTDTQYF. The CDR3 DNA reads as TGTGCCAGCAGACCCTATAGCACAGATACGCAGTATTTT.

The CDR3 DNA is TGTGCCAGCAGTCAGGGGGGCGGCAATCAGCCCCAGCATTTT. Residues: CASSQGGGNQPQHF. The V call is TRBV6-6, the J call TRBJ1-5; TRBD1 matches at 7 bases. Germline V lookup: CDR1 MNHNY, CDR2 SVGAGI (reference sequence). Unmatched junction bases numbered 3, after V lost 5 bases and J lost 2 bases. This CDR3 has 14 amino acids.

The V and J genes are TRBV5-6 and TRBJ2-5, with 7 bases that match TRBD2. CDR1 is SGHDT and CDR2 is YYEEEE in the germline V gene. CDR3 size: 14 residues. V dropped 0 bases and J dropped 4; count of bases not matched to a gene: 3. CDR3 region: CASSLVGGRETQYF. In nucleotides, the CDR3 is TGTGCCAGCAGCTTGGTCGGGGGGAGAGAGACCCAGTACTTC.

The chain joins TRBV9 to TRBJ2-2; D uncertain. CDR3 length: 14 residues. Germline CDR1 and CDR2: SGDLS and YYNGEE. With 0 bases removed from V and 0 bases from J, the gap between germline ends came to 3 bases. In DNA, the CDR3 is TGTGCCAGCAGCGTAGCACCGAACACCGGGGAGCTGTTTTTT. Translated: CASSVAPNTGELFF.

The V call is TRBV6-6, the J call TRBJ2-7; 10 bases line up with TRBD2. Germline V lookup: CDR1 MNHNY, CDR2 SVGAGI (reference sequence). Trimming took 4 bases from V and 5 from J; bases not matched to a gene: 8. The CDR3 spans 15 residues. CDR3 sequence reads: CASSLIAGGGNEQYF. CDR3 DNA sequence: TGTGCCAGCAGTTTAATAGCGGGAGGAGGGAACGAGCAGTACTTC.

V and J are TRBV28 and TRBJ2-1; D not resolved. The CDR3 consists of 14 residues. The V end lost 7 bases, the J end lost 7 bases, and 17 bases lay between the germline ends. Germline V gene sequence: CDR1 MDHEN, CDR2 SYDVKM. The DNA of the CDR3 is TGTGCCAGCAAAGTCGGAACAGTAGGAAATGAGCAGTTCTTC. The encoded protein is CASKVGTVGNEQFF.

V and J are TRBV28 and TRBJ2-2; no clear D. Germline V CDR1 and CDR2: MDHEN, SYDVKM. The CDR3 has 13 residues. V shed 5 bases and J shed 3 bases, with 7 bases lying between them. The CDR3 is CASSLGHTGELFF. The CDR3 DNA is TGTGCCAGCAGTCTAGGGCACACCGGGGAGCTGTTTTTT. Variable domain in full (rest from reference TRBV28 and TRBJ2-2): DVKVTQSSRYLVKRTGEKVFLECVQDMDHENMFWYRQDPGLGLRLIYFSYDVKMKEKGDIPEGYSVSREKKERFSLILESASTNQTSMYLCASSLGHTGELFFGEGSRLTVL.

The rearrangement uses TRBV5-6 and TRBJ2-1, with unresolved D. V lost 3 bases to trimming and J lost 4 bases, with 14 bases between them. The germline V gene encodes CDR1 SGHDT and CDR2 YYEEEE. CDR3 length equals 15 residues. As DNA, the CDR3 is TGTGCCAGCAGCTCCCCTGGGCGGCTTTACAATGAGCAGTTCTTC. This codes for CASSSPGRLYNEQFF.

This chain uses TRBV9 with TRBJ2-7; D unresolved. The CDR3 is 15 amino acids. The V and J ends lost 0 bases and 2 bases respectively, with 12 bases between them. Germline V gives CDR1 SGDLS, CDR2 YYNGEE. CDR3 DNA: TGTGCCAGCAGCGTAGGGGGTATGGGTACCTACGAGCAGTACTTC. It translates to CASSVGGMGTYEQYF.

The V gene is TRBV28, the J gene TRBJ2-7; tentatively, D is TRBD2 (6 bases). V lost 2 bases and J 2 bases, leaving 13 bases between the germline ends. CDR3 size: 15 residues. Looked up from germline, CDR1 is MDHEN and CDR2 is SYDVKM. CDR3 sequence: CASSLAGTETYEQYF. The CDR3 coding sequence is TGTGCCAGCAGTTTAGCGGGGACCGAAACCTACGAGCAGTACTTC. The whole variable domain, filled in from reference TRBV28 and TRBJ2-7, reads DVKVTQSSRYLVKRTGEKVFLECVQDMDHENMFWYRQDPGLGLRLIYFSYDVKMKEKGDIPEGYSVSREKKERFSLILESASTNQTSMYLCASSLAGTETYEQYFGPGTRLTVT.

The gene calls are TRBV6-5 and TRBJ2-7; D unclear. Trimming pared 0 bases from V and 3 bases from J, leaving 9 bases between. CDR1 is MNHEY, CDR2 SVGAGI, per germline. This CDR3 region has 14 residues. For the CDR3, the DNA is TGTGCCAGCAGTTACTCGCCTAGTAGCTACGAGCAGTACTTC. Protein product: CASSYSPSSYEQYF.

The chain joins TRBV7-9 to TRBJ1-1; the match to TRBD1 covers 8 bases. V shed 1 base, J shed 8 bases, and the junction held 3 bases outside the gene matches. In germline, CDR1 is SEHNR, CDR2 FQNEAQ (reference sequence). CDR3 length equals 13 residues. The CDR3 region has the DNA TGTGCCAGCAGCTTAGGCTGGACAGGGGAAGCTTTCTTT. Translating it yields CASSLGWTGEAFF.

The chain joins TRBV18 to TRBJ2-7; no clear D. The CDR3 covers 13 residues. Germline lookup yields CDR1 KGHSH and CDR2 LQKENI. The V gene lost 2 bases and the J gene lost 1 base, with 6 bases spanning the gap. Written as DNA, the CDR3 is TGTGCCAGCTCACCAGGGCAGTCCTACGAGCAGTACTTC. Translation gives CASSPGQSYEQYF.

V is TRBV7-9 and J is TRBJ2-5; 7 bases agree with TRBD2. Germline V CDR1 and CDR2: SEHNR, FQNEAQ (reference sequence). V was clipped by 0 bases and J by 5 bases; unmatched bases: 3. This CDR3 region has 14 residues. The CDR3 sequence: CASSLAGGPETQYF. Written as DNA, the CDR3 is TGTGCCAGCAGCTTAGCGGGAGGGCCGGAGACCCAGTACTTC.

The J gene is TRBJ2-7, the V gene TRBV11-2; D might be TRBD2 (6 bases). Trimming removed 0 bases at V and 3 bases at J, with 12 bases between. This CDR3 comprises 15 residues. Germline V gene data show CDR1 as SGHAT and CDR2 as FQNNGV. The CDR3 DNA reads as TGTGCCAGCAGCTTAGATACCGGGGGTTTCTACGAGCAGTACTTC. Translation gives CASSLDTGGFYEQYF.

The genes are TRBV6-6 and TRBJ2-1; perhaps TRBD1 as D (6 bases). The CDR3 spans 15 residues. Germline V gene sequence: CDR1 MNHNY, CDR2 SVGAGI (reference sequence). V was shortened by 2 bases and J by 4 bases, with 12 bases between the two germline ends. The CDR3: CASSYPGQRYNEQFF. CDR3 nucleotide sequence: TGTGCCAGCAGTTACCCAGGACAGAGATACAATGAGCAGTTCTTC.

The chain is built from TRBV5-6 and TRBJ1-1; tentatively, D is TRBD1 (6 bases). The V end lost 4 bases, the J end lost 2 bases, and 9 bases lay between the germline ends. This CDR3 has 13 amino acids. Germline V gives CDR1 SGHDT, CDR2 YYEEEE. CDR3 sequence (DNA): TGTGCCAGCAGCCCGGGACATAACACTGAAGCTTTCTTT. This translates into CASSPGHNTEAFF.

The genes are TRBV5-6 and TRBJ1-5; D gene ambiguous. This CDR3 has 13 residues. Germline V CDR1 and CDR2: SGHDT, YYEEEE. Trimming took 4 bases from V and 5 from J, leaving 10 bases between them. The chain's CDR3 is CASSLGWDQPQHF. CDR3 DNA sequence: TGTGCCAGCAGCCTCGGCTGGGATCAGCCCCAGCATTTT.

This sequence joins TRBV9 and TRBJ2-7, with TRBD1 identical over 10 bases. Trimming cost V 3 bases and J 4 bases; bases outside gene matches: 10. Germline CDR1 SGDLS, CDR2 YYNGEE. The CDR3 is made up of 16 amino acids. CDR3 protein: CASSGPGQGTPYEQYF. For the CDR3, the DNA is TGTGCCAGCAGCGGACCGGGACAGGGGACTCCTTACGAGCAGTACTTC.

The J gene is TRBJ2-3, the V gene TRBV19, with D uncertain. The CDR3 covers 11 residues. V lost 10 bases, J lost 2 bases, and 7 bases lay in between. CDR1 and CDR2 (germline): LNHDA, SQIVND (reference sequence). This CDR3 reads CATTLTDTQYF. CDR3 nucleotide sequence: TGTGCCACAACCCTCACAGATACGCAGTATTTT.

V gene TRBV5-4 combines with J gene TRBJ1-2; weak D call: TRBD1 (6 bases). The germline V gene has CDR1 SGHNT and CDR2 YYREEE (reference sequence). The V and J ends lost 0 bases and 8 bases respectively, with 11 bases between them. The CDR3 is 13 residues long. CDR3 in amino acids: CASSLGTGQGYTF. CDR3 in DNA: TGTGCCAGCAGCTTGGGCACAGGGCAAGGCTACACCTTC.

V gene TRBV30 combines with J gene TRBJ1-1, with D unresolved. Germline CDR1 GTSNPN, CDR2 SVGIG (reference sequence). The ends were cut back, 1 base at V and 4 bases at J, with 4 bases in the middle. The CDR3 length is 11 residues. The CDR3 DNA reads TGTGCCTGGAGTGAGAGCACTGAAGCTTTCTTT. Encoded protein: CAWSESTEAFF.

The chain has TRBV5-4 and TRBJ2-1; 15 positions match TRBD2. The V segment lost 4 bases and the J segment 7 bases; nucleotides outside the gene matches: 9. The V gene's germline CDR1 is SGHNT and CDR2 YYREEE (reference sequence). This CDR3 has 17 amino acids. CDR3 in amino acids: CASSTGTSGRRDNEQFF. The CDR3 nucleotides read TGTGCCAGCAGCACCGGGACTAGCGGGAGGAGGGATAATGAGCAGTTCTTC.

V is TRBV5-1 and J is TRBJ2-1; D is perhaps TRBD2 (6 bases). The CDR3 covers 16 residues. CDR1 SGHRS and CDR2 YFSETQ come from the germline V gene. The ends were cut back, 5 bases at V and 4 bases at J, with 19 bases in the middle. The CDR3 loop reads CASRRGLQAGYNEQFF. The CDR3 DNA reads TGCGCCAGCAGACGGGGACTCCAGGCGGGTTACAATGAGCAGTTCTTC.

The V call is TRBV18, the J call TRBJ2-1, with 11 bases lining up with TRBD2. The J segment lost 5 bases and the V segment lost 3 bases, leaving 9 bases of the junction unmatched. Per germline, CDR1 KGHSH and CDR2 LQKENI. This CDR3 contains 17 residues. The CDR3 DNA follows: TGTGCCAGCTCACCCGTGGCTAGCGGGAGGAAAAACAATGAGCAGTTCTTC. Its protein is CASSPVASGRKNNEQFF.

The rearrangement links TRBV7-8 to TRBJ2-1; possible D gene TRBD2, 6 bases. The CDR3 spans 16 residues. CDR1 SGHVS and CDR2 FQNEAQ come from the germline V gene. V shed 5 bases and J shed 0 bases, with 14 bases lying between them. DNA for the CDR3: TGTGCCAGCAGCCGTGTAGCGGTAAGCTCCTACAATGAGCAGTTCTTC. Its protein product is CASSRVAVSSYNEQFF.

Here the CDR3 DNA reads TGCGCCAGCAGCCGTAGCGGGAGGAATTCCGGGGACAATGAGCAGTTCTTC. Residues: CASSRSGRNSGDNEQFF. The chain is built from TRBV5-1 and TRBJ2-1; 10 bases map to TRBD2. Germline lookup yields CDR1 SGHRS and CDR2 YFSETQ. The CDR3 loop spans 17 amino acids. V trimming: 4 bases; J trimming: 5 bases; junction bases outside the gene matches: 12.

The chain links TRBV4-3 to TRBJ1-2; no reliable D call. Germline V CDR1 and CDR2: LGHNA, YSLEER. The CDR3 covers 13 residues. The ends were cut back, 1 base at V and 5 bases at J, with 8 bases in the middle. CDR3 sequence reads: CASSQVLGYGYTF. CDR3 coding DNA: TGCGCCAGCAGCCAAGTTTTGGGATATGGCTACACCTTC.

The chain employs TRBV27 and TRBJ2-7; 9 nucleotides match TRBD1. Germline CDR1 MNHEY, CDR2 SMNVEV (reference sequence). The junction had 7 bases not matched to a gene; V was cut back by 7 bases and J by 3 bases. CDR3 length equals 14 residues. The CDR3 region is CASMRGQGDYEQYF. For the CDR3, the DNA is TGTGCCAGCATGAGGGGACAGGGTGACTACGAGCAGTACTTC.

This clone was detected a few times. J is TRBJ1-1 and V is TRBV25-1, with D unclear. The V gene lost 3 bases and the J gene lost 4 bases, with 6 bases spanning the gap. Germline V lookup: CDR1 MGHDK, CDR2 SYGVNS. This CDR3 region has 12 residues. CDR3 bases: TGTGCCAGCAGTGATTTAGGCACTGAAGCTTTCTTT. As protein: CASSDLGTEAFF.

This clone was observed a single time. The chain carries TRBV2 and TRBJ1-5, with D possibly matching TRBD1 (5 bases). Germline V lookup: CDR1 SNHLY, CDR2 FYNNEI. Trimming took off 5 bases at V and 0 bases at J, with 17 bases between the two ends. There are 17 residues in the CDR3. CDR3 in DNA: TGTGCCAGCAGTCCCAGAGGGGCAGCGAATAGCAATCAGCCCCAGCATTTT. The encoded protein is CASSPRGAANSNQPQHF. Drawing the rest from reference TRBV2 and TRBJ1-5, the complete variable domain is EPEVTQTPSHQVTQMGQEVILRCVPISNHLYFYWYRQILGQKVEFLVSFYNNEISEKSEIFDDQFSVERPDGSNFTLKIRSTKLEDSAMYFCASSPRGAANSNQPQHFGDGTRLSIL.